This TCR beta chain is from a study of OX40 agonist ivuxolimab in advanced cancers. Study-wide background: Ivuxolimab, an antibody acting as an agonist of OX40 (CD134), was used to treat patients. General observations from the study: Clones of CD4+ and CD8+ blood T cells grew by week 6 at doses of 0.1 to 3.0 mg/kg. Among the lowest levels of clonal expansion were found in partial responders at 0.1-3.0 mg/kg. CD4+ T cells averaged fewer expanded clones than CD8+ T cells.

On this clone itself: The antigen remains undetermined.

TCRdb's table, derived via immunoSEQ multiplex PCR, lists solely in-frame clones and lacks some. The data show some 60,000 clones, roughly nine tenths seen once. With V trimmed by 4 bases and J by 4 bases, 9 bases remained unmatched. CDR3 length: 17 residues. Germline assignment: CDR1 MNHEY and CDR2 SMNVEV (reference sequence). The gene calls are TRBV27 and TRBJ2-5; TRBD2 matches at 13 bases. The specimen was CD4+ or CD8+ T cells sorted from blood, collected in a trial of the OX40 agonist ivuxolimab. The receptor's source is an adult with an advanced solid tumor such as melanoma, head and neck, liver or kidney cancer. CDR3 sequence (DNA): TGTGCCAGCAGTTCGTACGGACTAGCGGGGGTGGTAGAGACCCAGTACTTC. It translates to CASSSYGLAGVVETQYF.